This T cell receptor beta chain is from a study of shared clonotypes between healthy human individuals. Method: immunoSEQ multiplex PCR; TCRdb's copy keeps in-frame clones and lacks some. The table records some 2,000,000 clones, around 95% of them present only once. The ends lost 2 bases at V and 9 bases at J; junction bases unmatched: 12. The CDR3 is 17 residues long. Germline V CDR1 and CDR2: SGHTA, FQGNSA. The sequence was obtained from a man younger than 35 in good health. This chain joins TRBV7-2 and TRBJ1-6, with 8 positions matching TRBD1. The specimen was naive CD4+ T cells sorted from blood. Subset given: CD45RA+ positively selected. The CDR3 DNA sequence: TGTGCCAGCAGCTTATACCCCCCAGGGGGCACGGGTTCACCCCTCCACTTT. The encoded protein is CASSLYPPGGTGSPLHF.